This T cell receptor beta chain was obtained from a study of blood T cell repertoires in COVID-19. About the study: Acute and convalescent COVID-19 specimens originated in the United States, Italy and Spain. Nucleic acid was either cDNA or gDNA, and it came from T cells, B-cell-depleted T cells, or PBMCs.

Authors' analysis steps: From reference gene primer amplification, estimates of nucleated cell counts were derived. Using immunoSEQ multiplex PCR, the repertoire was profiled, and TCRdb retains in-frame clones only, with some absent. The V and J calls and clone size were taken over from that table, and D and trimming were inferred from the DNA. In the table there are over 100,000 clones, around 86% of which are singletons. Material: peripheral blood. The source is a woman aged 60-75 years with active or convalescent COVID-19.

The CDR3 bases are TGTGCCACCAGTGATTTACGGGGAGATACGCAGTATTTT. The encoded protein is CATSDLRGDTQYF. The rearrangement links TRBV24-1 to TRBJ2-3; maybe TRBD2 (5 bases). The CDR3 loop spans 13 amino acids. V was pared by 1 base and J by 5 bases, with 6 bases between. Germline values: CDR1 KGHDR, CDR2 SFDVKD.